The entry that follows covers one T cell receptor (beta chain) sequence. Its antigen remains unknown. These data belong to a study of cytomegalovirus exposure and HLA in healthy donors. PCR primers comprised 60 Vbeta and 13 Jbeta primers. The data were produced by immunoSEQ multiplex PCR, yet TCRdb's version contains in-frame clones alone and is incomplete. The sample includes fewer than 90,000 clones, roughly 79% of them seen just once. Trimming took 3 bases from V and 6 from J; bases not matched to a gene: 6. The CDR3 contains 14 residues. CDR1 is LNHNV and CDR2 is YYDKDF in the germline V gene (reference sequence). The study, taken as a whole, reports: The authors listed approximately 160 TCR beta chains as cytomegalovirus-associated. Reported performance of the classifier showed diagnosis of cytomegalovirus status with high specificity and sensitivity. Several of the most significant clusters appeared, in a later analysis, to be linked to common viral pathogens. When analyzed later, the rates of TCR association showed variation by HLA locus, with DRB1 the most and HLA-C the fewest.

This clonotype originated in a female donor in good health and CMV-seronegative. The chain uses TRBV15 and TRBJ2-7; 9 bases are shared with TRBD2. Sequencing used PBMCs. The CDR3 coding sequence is TGTGCCACCAGCAGCGCGGGAGGGCCCGCCGAGCAGTACTTC. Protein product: CATSSAGGPAEQYF.